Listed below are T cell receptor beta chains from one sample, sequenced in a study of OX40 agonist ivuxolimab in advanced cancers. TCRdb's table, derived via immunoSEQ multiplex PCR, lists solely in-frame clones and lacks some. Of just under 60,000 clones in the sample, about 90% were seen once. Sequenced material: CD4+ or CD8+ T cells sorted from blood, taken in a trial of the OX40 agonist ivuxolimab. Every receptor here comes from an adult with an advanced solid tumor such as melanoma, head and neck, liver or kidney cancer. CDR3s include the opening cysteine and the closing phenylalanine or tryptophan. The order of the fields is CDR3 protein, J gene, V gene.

CDR3: CASSLDGLAGNEQFF; J: TRBJ2-1; V: TRBV7-2
CDR3: CAIQSGLADNEQFF; J: TRBJ2-1; V: TRBV10-3
CDR3: CASSLQGYSYEQYF; J: TRBJ2-7; V: TRBV28
CDR3: CASSPGESNQPQHF; J: TRBJ1-5; V: TRBV5-1
CDR3: CASSLGLAGYNEQFF; J: TRBJ2-1; V: TRBV5-8
CDR3: CASSEVINQPQHF; J: TRBJ1-5; V: TRBV2
CDR3: CASSFSVRGYEQYF; J: TRBJ2-7; V: TRBV5-6
CDR3: CASSILAGGNNEQFF; J: TRBJ2-1; V: TRBV7-9
CDR3: CASSVVPATDTQYF; J: TRBJ2-3; V: TRBV9
CDR3: CASSSRYQETQYF; J: TRBJ2-5; V: TRBV6-5
CDR3: CASSWREGTGDHEQYF; J: TRBJ2-7; V: TRBV5-5
CDR3: CASSEGGTSNQPQHF; J: TRBJ1-5; V: TRBV2
CDR3: CASSIDSPTEAFF; J: TRBJ1-1; V: TRBV19
CDR3: CASSAASGPVYNEQFF; J: TRBJ2-1; V: TRBV9
CDR3: CASSLSGTFSYNEQFF; J: TRBJ2-1; V: TRBV27
CDR3: CASSPGTSGSSYNEQFF; J: TRBJ2-1; V: TRBV28
CDR3: CASSFGQTNEQFF; J: TRBJ2-1; V: TRBV14
CDR3: CASSLTTGGEQYF; J: TRBJ2-7; V: TRBV27
CDR3: CASSLGRGGYYEQYF; J: TRBJ2-7; V: TRBV11-2
CDR3: CASSQESGRYVKSYNEQFF; J: TRBJ2-1; V: TRBV14
CDR3: CASSYIGSQETQYF; J: TRBJ2-5; V: TRBV6-5
CDR3: CASSGDQTVSYEQYF; J: TRBJ2-7; V: TRBV5-4
CDR3: CSVQQGSYNEQFF; J: TRBJ2-1; V: TRBV29-1
CDR3: CASSKNIPAGGPGEQYF; J: TRBJ2-7; V: TRBV21-1
CDR3: CASSGTGGTDTQYF; J: TRBJ2-3; V: TRBV6-4
CDR3: CASSIVSSYEQYF; J: TRBJ2-7; V: TRBV19
CDR3: CASSLYRVYEQYF; J: TRBJ2-7; V: TRBV28
CDR3: CASSFFPKSNQPQHF; J: TRBJ1-5; V: TRBV28
CDR3: CASSQDVGLAAYEQYF; J: TRBJ2-7; V: TRBV4-3
CDR3: CATSRDNRNGPGNEQFF; J: TRBJ2-1; V: TRBV15
CDR3: CASSLFQETQYF; J: TRBJ2-5; V: TRBV5-6
CDR3: CASQLYRGTPYEQYF; J: TRBJ2-7; V: TRBV27
CDR3: CASSPGQGGTGELFF; J: TRBJ2-2; V: TRBV5-1
CDR3: CASSIGQRGTGELFF; J: TRBJ2-2; V: TRBV19
CDR3: CASSPGIFQGTDTQYF; J: TRBJ2-3; V: TRBV28
CDR3: CASSLAQVAGAYEQYF; J: TRBJ2-7; V: TRBV5-1
CDR3: CASSLLPGQGATNEKLFF; J: TRBJ1-4; V: TRBV5-1